Each of the 4 T cell receptor beta chains below was sequenced from the same sample in a study of T cells in Graves' hyperthyroidism and ophthalmopathy. It was RNA transcripts that yielded the amplified TCR beta CDR3 regions. Researchers ran a first-round RT-PCR on the TCR CDR3 using the HTBI primer set. TCRdb called the multiplex PCR reads again in MiXCR, with one record for every CDR3 protein. The sample includes some 400,000 distinct CDR3 sequences, about 13% of them seen just once. Sequencing was carried out using blood. Source of these receptors: a man in his thirties or forties with Graves' hyperthyroidism that later progressed to Graves' ophthalmopathy.

This clonotype showed up many times. V usage is TRBV20-1 and J usage is TRBJ2-7, with a possible D match to TRBD2 (7 bases). Per the germline V gene, CDR1 is DFQATT and CDR2 is SNEGSKA (reference sequence). CDR3 size: 13 residues. Trimming removed 3 bases from V and 5 bases from J, with 14 bases in between. The CDR3 is CSASGGGADEQYF. The CDR3, as DNA: TGCAGTGCTAGCGGTGGGGGGGCGGACGAGCAGTACTTC.

At least ten counts were recorded for this clonotype. The gene calls are TRBV20-1 and TRBJ2-5; D remains ambiguous. With 0 bases removed from V and 5 bases from J, the gap between germline ends came to 19 bases. Germline V gene lookup returns CDR1 DFQATT and CDR2 SNEGSKA (reference sequence). The CDR3 has 16 residues. DNA for the CDR3: TGCAGTGCTAGAGACCCCCCCGGACGGATCCGTGAGACCCAGTACTTC. Its translation: CSARDPPGRIRETQYF.

The CDR3 here is CASSFAISYEQYF. DNA for the CDR3: TGTGCCAGCAGCTTTGCTATCTCCTACGAGCAGTACTTC. The J gene is TRBJ2-7, the V gene TRBV5-5; D unclear. V was cut by 2 bases and J by 0 bases, with 6 bases left in between. The CDR3 is made up of 13 amino acids. The germline V gene has CDR1 SGHKS and CDR2 YYEKEE (reference sequence).

This clonotype was seen ten or more times. As DNA, the CDR3 is TGTGCCAGCACCTGGGACAGAAACACTGAAGCTTTCTTT. Translating gives CASTWDRNTEAFF. The chain couples TRBV11-2 to TRBJ1-1; 7 bases agree with TRBD1. This CDR3 contains 13 residues. From germline, CDR1 is SGHAT and CDR2 FQNNGV. J gave up 2 bases and V 7 bases, and 4 bases lay outside the gene matches.